The 30 T cell receptor beta chains given below trace back to one sample, sequenced in a study of beta chain features in type 1 diabetes. Every isolated RNA sample was fully reverse transcribed, so sequencing captured expressed TCRB transcripts. The assay was immunoSEQ multiplex PCR, and TCRdb's table has in-frame clones only and misses some. The sample shows 500,000 to 850,000 clones, over 12% of them seen only once. Overall study results and limits: There was a moderate but significant shortening of TCRB CDR3s in all four CD4+ subsets of Type 1 diabetes patients.

These receptors have no identified antigens. Material for sequencing was naive CD4+ T cells from blood. These receptor sequences come from a man aged 18-30 years with type 1 diabetes.

This chain uses TRBV25-1 with TRBJ2-1; 7 nucleotides agree with TRBD1. J gave up 10 bases and V 8 bases, and 14 bases lay outside the gene matches. This CDR3 region has 14 residues. The germline CDR1 and CDR2 sequences are MGHDK and SYGVNS. The CDR3 reads CASGTGTADLEQFF. The CDR3, as DNA: TGTGCCAGCGGCACCGGGACAGCTGACTTGGAGCAGTTCTTC. The complete variable domain, with remaining parts taken from reference TRBV25-1 and TRBJ2-1, reads EADIYQTPRYLVIGTGKKITLECSQTMGHDKMYWYQQDPGMELHLIHYSYGVNSTEKGDLSSESTVSRIRTEHFPLTLESARPSHTSQYLCASGTGTADLEQFFGPGTRLTVL.

The chain uses TRBV2 and TRBJ1-4; 9 bases agree with TRBD1. Germline lookup yields CDR1 SNHLY and CDR2 FYNNEI. Unmatched junction bases numbered 4, after V lost 4 bases and J lost 7 bases. The CDR3 totals 14 residues. CDR3 sequence reads: CASSVTGGREKLFF. As DNA, the CDR3 is TGTGCCAGCAGTGTTACAGGGGGCCGTGAAAAACTGTTTTTT. Full variable domain (rest looked up from reference TRBV2 and TRBJ1-4): EPEVTQTPSHQVTQMGQEVILRCVPISNHLYFYWYRQILGQKVEFLVSFYNNEISEKSEIFDDQFSVERPDGSNFTLKIRSTKLEDSAMYFCASSVTGGREKLFFGSGTQLSVL.

This clone turned up a few times. This chain joins TRBV4-3 and TRBJ2-5; 9 bases fit TRBD2. Trimming cost V 8 bases and J 5 bases; bases outside gene matches: 6. Germline CDR1 and CDR2: LGHNA and YSLEER. The CDR3 has 13 amino acids. CDR3 loop: CASGGGGGETQYF. As DNA, the CDR3 is TGCGCCAGCGGAGGCGGGGGGGGTGAGACCCAGTACTTC.

The chain combines TRBV6-1 with TRBJ2-2; 9 bases are a match to TRBD2. Germline V CDR1 and CDR2: MNHNS, SASEGT. Trimming removed 4 bases from V and 7 bases from J; junction bases left unmatched: 10. This CDR3 region has 16 residues. The CDR3 region is CASSAPGLARIGELFF. Here the CDR3 DNA reads TGTGCCAGCAGTGCCCCGGGACTAGCCCGGATCGGGGAGCTGTTTTTT.

The chain has TRBV7-2 and TRBJ2-3; D gene unclear. CDR3 length: 13 residues. V was cut by 5 bases and J by 5 bases, with 11 bases left in between. Per the germline V gene, CDR1 is SGHTA and CDR2 is FQGNSA. The CDR3 reads CASSPRWRDTQYF. CDR3 bases: TGTGCCAGCAGCCCCCGTTGGAGAGATACGCAGTATTTT. Filled out from reference TRBV7-2 and TRBJ2-3, the complete variable domain reads GAGVSQSPSNKVTEKGKDVELRCDPISGHTALYWYRQSLGQGLEFLIYFQGNSAPDKSGLPSDRFSAERTGGSVSTLTIQRTQQEDSAVYLCASSPRWRDTQYFGPGTRLTVL.

This clone was picked up a small number of times. The chain links TRBV7-6 to TRBJ1-1; D is unclear. Germline V gene sequence: CDR1 SGHVS, CDR2 FNYEAQ. CDR3 length: 13 amino acids. Deletions cut 7 bases from V and 1 base from J, with 10 bases between. The CDR3 loop is CASTGLRNTEAFF. The CDR3 nucleotides read TGTGCCAGCACTGGGCTGAGGAACACTGAAGCTTTCTTT. The whole variable domain, remainder taken from reference TRBV7-6 and TRBJ1-1, is GAGVSQSPRYKVTKRGQDVALRCDPISGHVSLYWYRQALGQGPEFLTYFNYEAQQDKSGLPNDRFSAERPEGSISTLTIQRTEQRDSAMYRCASTGLRNTEAFFGQGTRLTVV.

This chain links TRBV5-4 with TRBJ2-7; 9 nucleotides align to TRBD2. Germline loops: CDR1 SGHNT, CDR2 YYREEE (reference sequence). V trimming: 5 bases; J trimming: 7 bases; junction bases outside the gene matches: 13. This CDR3 is built from 15 residues. CDR3 amino acids: CASRSRSGLASEQYF. The CDR3 bases are TGTGCCAGCAGAAGCAGGTCAGGACTAGCGAGTGAGCAGTACTTC.

This clone was counted a few times. CDR3 loop: CASSSDGNTEAFF. The CDR3 nucleotides read TGTGCCAGCAGTTCGGACGGGAACACTGAAGCTTTCTTT. J is TRBJ1-1 and V is TRBV7-9; no definite D call. CDR3 length: 13 amino acids. V dropped 6 bases and J dropped 1 base, with 9 bases sitting between them. Germline V gene lookup returns CDR1 SEHNR and CDR2 FQNEAQ (reference sequence).

The chain carries TRBV25-1 and TRBJ1-5; D uncertain. The CDR3 sequence is 14 residues long. V lost 4 bases, J lost 0 bases, and 7 bases lay in between. From germline, CDR1 is MGHDK and CDR2 SYGVNS. The CDR3 region has the DNA TGTGCCAGCAGTGGGCCAGGTAGCAATCAGCCCCAGCATTTT. Encoded protein: CASSGPGSNQPQHF.

The chain employs TRBV2 and TRBJ1-5; 11 bases line up with TRBD1. Germline CDR1 SNHLY, CDR2 FYNNEI. The CDR3 loop spans 15 amino acids. The J segment lost 5 bases and the V segment lost 6 bases, leaving 6 bases of the junction unmatched. The CDR3: CASRIGQGAHQPQHF. CDR3 coding DNA: TGTGCCAGCAGGATTGGACAGGGGGCGCATCAGCCCCAGCATTTT.

This clone has just a few counts. The rearrangement links TRBV6-6 to TRBJ2-3; D possibly corresponds to TRBD1 (7 bases). Germline lookup yields CDR1 MNHNY and CDR2 SVGAGI (reference sequence). This CDR3 has 12 residues. V dropped 8 bases and J dropped 5 bases, with 11 bases sitting between them. CDR3 sequence: CASQGGGDTQYF. The DNA of the CDR3 is TGTGCCAGCCAGGGGGGAGGAGATACGCAGTATTTT.

The sample holds a few counts of this clone. The V call is TRBV25-1, the J call TRBJ1-2; 8 nucleotides align to TRBD1. Trimming cost V 2 bases and J 4 bases; bases outside gene matches: 3. Germline V gives CDR1 MGHDK, CDR2 SYGVNS. The CDR3 extends over 14 amino acids. The CDR3 loop reads CASSEVGTGYGYTF. The CDR3 DNA is TGTGCCAGCAGTGAAGTGGGGACAGGCTATGGCTACACCTTC.

CDR3 amino acids: CASSLSGTHSGNTIYF. The CDR3, as DNA: TGTGCCAGCAGTTTATCGGGGACCCACTCTGGAAACACCATATATTTT. V and J are TRBV28 and TRBJ1-3, with D maybe TRBD1 (5 bases). V lost 1 base and J lost 0, with 10 bases in between. Germline CDR1 is MDHEN and CDR2 is SYDVKM. The CDR3 extends over 16 amino acids.

This clone was counted only a few times. The chain recombines TRBV4-3 with TRBJ2-7; D may be TRBD1 (5 bases). Germline-derived CDR1 and CDR2 are LGHNA and YSLEER. The ends were cut back, 0 bases at V and 6 bases at J, with 9 bases in the middle. The CDR3 contains 13 residues. This chain's CDR3 is CASSQERGSEQYF. The CDR3, as DNA: TGCGCCAGCAGCCAAGAAAGGGGATCCGAGCAGTACTTC.

This clone was observed a few times. J is TRBJ1-5 and V is TRBV15; D gene uncertain. CDR1 LNHNV and CDR2 YYDKDF come from the germline V gene (reference sequence). Trimming shortened V by 1 base and J by 7 bases, and 2 bases separated the two germline ends. This CDR3 region has 11 residues. The CDR3 region is CATSRVQPQHF. The CDR3 DNA follows: TGTGCCACCAGCAGAGTCCAGCCCCAGCATTTT. The variable domain in full, with the rest retrieved from reference TRBV15 and TRBJ1-5, is DAMVIQNPRYQVTQFGKPVTLSCSQTLNHNVMYWYQQKSSQAPKLLFHYYDKDFNNEADTPDNFQSRRPNTSFCFLDIRSPGLGDTAMYLCATSRVQPQHFGDGTRLSIL.

The sample holds a few counts of this clone. The same CDR3 arises from other DNA sequences in this sample as well. The chain has TRBV6-5 and TRBJ2-7; D remains unclear. The germline gives CDR1 MNHEY, CDR2 SVGAGI. This CDR3 is built from 13 residues. V gave up 0 bases and J gave up 2 bases, with 5 bases separating them. The CDR3 nucleotides read TGTGCCAGCAGTTACTCGAGAACCTACGAGCAGTACTTC. This codes for CASSYSRTYEQYF.

This clone was counted between two and nine times. The chain carries TRBV2 and TRBJ2-7; 8 bases line up with TRBD1. Germline V gene sequence: CDR1 SNHLY, CDR2 FYNNEI. V lost 4 bases and J lost 5; bases outside the gene matches: 7. The CDR3 sequence is 14 residues long. Written as DNA, the CDR3 is TGTGCCAGCAGTGCGGACAGGGACATCAACGAGCAGTACTTC. Its protein is CASSADRDINEQYF. Drawing the rest from reference TRBV2 and TRBJ2-7, the complete variable domain is EPEVTQTPSHQVTQMGQEVILRCVPISNHLYFYWYRQILGQKVEFLVSFYNNEISEKSEIFDDQFSVERPDGSNFTLKIRSTKLEDSAMYFCASSADRDINEQYFGPGTRLTVT.

This clone has only a few counts. The chain uses TRBV14 and TRBJ2-5; a possible D gene is TRBD2 (6 bases). Germline CDR1 is SGHDN and CDR2 is FVKESK. The CDR3 length is 16 residues. V lost 0 bases to trimming and J lost 7 bases, with 18 bases between them. The CDR3 DNA sequence: TGTGCCAGCAGCCAAGATCTCGGGGAGGTACAGAGGACCCAGTACTTC. Its translation: CASSQDLGEVQRTQYF.

The chain recombines TRBV19 with TRBJ2-6; 9 nucleotides match TRBD1. The CDR3 is 16 residues long. Unmatched junction bases numbered 7, after V lost 6 bases and J lost 4 bases. In germline, CDR1 is LNHDA, CDR2 SQIVND (reference sequence). The CDR3 DNA reads as TGTGCCAGTAGACCGGGACAGGGACTGGGGGCCAACGTCCTGACTTTC. Translated: CASRPGQGLGANVLTF.

This clone has a handful of counts. The gene calls are TRBV2 and TRBJ1-5; TRBD1 matches 9 bases. The junction had 5 bases not matched to a gene; V was cut back by 3 bases and J by 5 bases. Germline V gene lookup returns CDR1 SNHLY and CDR2 FYNNEI. The CDR3 is 15 amino acids. The CDR3 protein is CASSDRTGADQPQHF. CDR3 coding DNA: TGTGCCAGCAGTGACCGGACAGGGGCGGATCAGCCCCAGCATTTT.

There are a few counts of this clone. The chain carries TRBV7-2 and TRBJ2-7, with TRBD1 matching over 8 bases. The CDR3 sequence is 14 residues long. Unmatched junction bases numbered 6, after V lost 3 bases and J lost 5 bases. Germline V gives CDR1 SGHTA, CDR2 FQGNSA. The CDR3 DNA is TGTGCCAGCAGCTTGCGTAACAGGGGGGACGAGCAGTACTTC. Translation: CASSLRNRGDEQYF.

This clone was seen more than once but under ten times. CDR3: CASSWSDTQYF. Here the CDR3 DNA reads TGTGCCAGCAGCTGGTCGGATACGCAGTATTTT. This rearrangement joins TRBV13 to TRBJ2-3; D call uncertain. The CDR3 has 11 residues. Germline V gene sequence: CDR1 PRHDT, CDR2 FYEKMQ (reference sequence). V gave up 4 bases and J gave up 6 bases, with 5 bases separating them.

J is TRBJ1-5 and V is TRBV7-2, with D perhaps TRBD1 (5 bases). Germline lookup yields CDR1 SGHTA and CDR2 FQGNSA. V was trimmed by 4 bases and J by 3 bases, leaving 16 bases between them. The CDR3 consists of 16 residues. The CDR3 loop is CASSSTGYPFNQPQHF. The CDR3, as DNA: TGTGCCAGCAGCTCTACAGGTTACCCTTTCAATCAGCCCCAGCATTTT.

Only a few counts were recorded for this clone. The chain combines TRBV15 with TRBJ1-1; unclear D gene. Germline V CDR1 and CDR2: LNHNV, YYDKDF (reference sequence). CDR3 length: 13 amino acids. V gave up 5 bases and J gave up 8 bases, with 15 bases separating them. The CDR3 DNA follows: TGTGCCACCAGCCCCCCCGGGGTTATCGAAGCTTTCTTT. Translation gives CATSPPGVIEAFF.

This clone was seen a few times. The same CDR3 can be traced to other DNA sequences in this sample. The V gene is TRBV9, the J gene TRBJ2-1, with 13 positions matching TRBD2. J gave up 7 bases and V 3 bases, and 4 bases lay outside the gene matches. This CDR3 has 15 residues. Germline V lookup: CDR1 SGDLS, CDR2 YYNGEE. CDR3: CASSGLAGGRNEQFF. The CDR3 DNA sequence: TGTGCCAGCAGCGGACTAGCGGGGGGTAGGAATGAGCAGTTCTTC.

As for this clone: The sample has other DNA sequences that encode this CDR3 too. The rearrangement joins TRBV5-1 to TRBJ2-3; D call uncertain. V was trimmed by 4 bases and J by 2 bases, leaving 5 bases between them. The germline gives CDR1 SGHRS, CDR2 YFSETQ. The CDR3 has 12 residues. The CDR3 loop reads CASSLHTDTQYF. The CDR3 region has the DNA TGCGCCAGCAGCCTACACACAGATACGCAGTATTTT.

A few counts support this clone. The same CDR3 also results from other DNA sequences found in this sample. The chain employs TRBV27 and TRBJ2-7; 9 bases line up with TRBD2. Germline V gene data show CDR1 as MNHEY and CDR2 as SMNVEV (reference sequence). The CDR3 extends over 14 amino acids. V lost 3 bases, J lost 2 bases, and 2 bases stayed unmatched. The CDR3: CASSFSGGPYEQYF. DNA for the CDR3: TGTGCCAGCAGTTTCAGCGGGGGGCCCTACGAGCAGTACTTC.

This clone was recorded only once. The chain employs TRBV25-1 and TRBJ1-1, with 10 positions matching TRBD1. Germline V CDR1 and CDR2: MGHDK, SYGVNS. CDR3 length: 16 amino acids. V lost 3 bases and J lost 1; bases outside the gene matches: 5. CDR3 nucleotides: TGTGCCAGCAGTGACCGACAGGGGGCACGGAACACTGAAGCTTTCTTT. It yields the protein CASSDRQGARNTEAFF.

This clone has just a few counts. The DNA of the CDR3 is TGTGCCAGCAGTGGGGCAAAGGAGCGGGGTGAGCAGTTCTTC. As protein: CASSGAKERGEQFF. The chain carries TRBV6-6 and TRBJ2-1; 7 nucleotides match TRBD2. Germline loops: CDR1 MNHNY, CDR2 SVGAGI (reference sequence). The trim removed 5 bases at V and 9 bases at J, leaving 10 bases unmatched. This CDR3 spans 14 amino acids.

This clone was seen a few times. J is TRBJ1-1 and V is TRBV10-3; no firm D call. Trimming took 0 bases from V and 1 from J, leaving 9 bases between them. Germline V gives CDR1 ENHRY, CDR2 SYGVKD. The CDR3 spans 15 residues. In DNA, the CDR3 is TGTGCCATCAGTGAGTCGGCCGGAAAGAACACTGAAGCTTTCTTT. This translates into CAISESAGKNTEAFF.